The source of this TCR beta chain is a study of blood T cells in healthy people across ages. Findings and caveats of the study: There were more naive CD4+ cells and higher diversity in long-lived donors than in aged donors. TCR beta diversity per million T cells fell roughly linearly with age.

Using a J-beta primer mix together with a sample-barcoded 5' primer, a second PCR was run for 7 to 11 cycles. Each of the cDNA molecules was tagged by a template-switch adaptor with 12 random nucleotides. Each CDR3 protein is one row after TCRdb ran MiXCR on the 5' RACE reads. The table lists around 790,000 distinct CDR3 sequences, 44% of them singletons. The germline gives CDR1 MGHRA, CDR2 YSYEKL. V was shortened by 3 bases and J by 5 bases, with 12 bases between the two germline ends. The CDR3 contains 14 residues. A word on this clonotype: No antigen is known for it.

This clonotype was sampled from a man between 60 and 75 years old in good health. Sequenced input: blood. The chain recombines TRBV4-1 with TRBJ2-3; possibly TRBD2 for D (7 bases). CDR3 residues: CASSQGGGQDTQYF. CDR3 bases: TGCGCCAGCAGCCAGGGGGGGGGCCAAGATACGCAGTATTTT.